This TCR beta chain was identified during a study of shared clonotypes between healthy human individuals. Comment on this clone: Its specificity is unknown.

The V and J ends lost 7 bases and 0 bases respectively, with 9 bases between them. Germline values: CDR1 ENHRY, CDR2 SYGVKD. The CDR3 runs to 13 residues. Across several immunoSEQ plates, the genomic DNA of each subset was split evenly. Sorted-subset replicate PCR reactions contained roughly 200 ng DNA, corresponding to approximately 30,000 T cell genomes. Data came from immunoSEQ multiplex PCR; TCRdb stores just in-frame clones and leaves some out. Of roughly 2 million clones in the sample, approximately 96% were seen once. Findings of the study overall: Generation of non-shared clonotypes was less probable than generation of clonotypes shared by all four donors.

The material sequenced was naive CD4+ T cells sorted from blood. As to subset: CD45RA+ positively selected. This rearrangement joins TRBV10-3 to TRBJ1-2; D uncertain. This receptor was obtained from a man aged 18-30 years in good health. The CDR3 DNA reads TGTGCCATCACCGGGGTCGCTAACTATGGCTACACCTTC. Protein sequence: CAITGVANYGYTF.